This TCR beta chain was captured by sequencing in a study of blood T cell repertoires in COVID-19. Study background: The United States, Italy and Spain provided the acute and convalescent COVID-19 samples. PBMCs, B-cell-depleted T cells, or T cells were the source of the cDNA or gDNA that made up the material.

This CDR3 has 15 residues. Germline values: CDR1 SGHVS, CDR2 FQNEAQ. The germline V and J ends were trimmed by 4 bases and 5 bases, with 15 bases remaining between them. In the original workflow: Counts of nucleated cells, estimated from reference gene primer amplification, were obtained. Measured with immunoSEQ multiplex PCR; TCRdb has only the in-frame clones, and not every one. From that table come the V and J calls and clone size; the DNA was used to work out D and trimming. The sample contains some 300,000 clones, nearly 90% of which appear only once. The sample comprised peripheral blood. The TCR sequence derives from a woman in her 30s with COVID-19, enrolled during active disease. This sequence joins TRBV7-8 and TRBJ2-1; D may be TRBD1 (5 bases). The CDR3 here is CASSSQGLIDNEQFF. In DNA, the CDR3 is TGTGCCAGCAGCTCTCAGGGCTTGATAGACAATGAGCAGTTCTTC.